Each of the 8 T cell receptor beta chains below was sequenced from the same sample in a study of metastatic and nonmetastatic thyroid tumors. All patients reached thyroid surgery having received no treatment beforehand. TCRdb reprocessed the PCR reads via MiXCR. The table lists around 8,400 clones, 44% of them singletons. The specimen sequenced was tumor tissue. All receptors come from a male donor with papillary thyroid cancer or a benign thyroid nodule (not recorded which). Some clones in this sample may be carry-over from other donors' samples.

The chain uses TRBV9 and TRBJ1-2; D unclear. In germline, CDR1 is SGDLS, CDR2 YYNGEE. This CDR3 comprises 12 residues. V shed 4 bases and J shed 3 bases, with 7 bases lying between them. CDR3 loop: CASSLGDYGYTF. DNA for the CDR3: TGTGCCAGCAGCTTAGGAGACTATGGCTACACCTTC.

Points on this clone: The junction and the germline gene differ at one end; a read error may be behind it. This sample includes further DNA sequences coding for the same CDR3. V is TRBV7-2 and J is TRBJ2-7, with D tentatively TRBD2 (6 bases). Germline V CDR1 and CDR2: SGHTA, FQGNSA. This CDR3 region has 14 residues. The CDR3 loop reads CASSVSGSRYERYF. The DNA of the CDR3 is TGTGCCAGCAGCGTAAGCGGGTCGAGGTACGAGCGGTACTTC.

The CDR3 coding sequence is TGTGCCAGCAGCCAAGGTCGTGAGGCCGGCGGGGAGACCCAGTACTTC. This sequence encodes CASSQGREAGGETQYF. This chain joins TRBV4-2 and TRBJ2-5; the D gene is possibly TRBD2 (5 bases). This CDR3 has 16 amino acids. Deletions cut 1 base from V and 5 bases from J, with 17 bases between. The germline V gene has CDR1 LGHNA and CDR2 YNFKEQ.

This rearrangement joins TRBV10-1 to TRBJ2-5; 10 bases align to TRBD2. The junction had 3 bases not matched to a gene; V was cut back by 4 bases and J by 4 bases. CDR1 WNHNN and CDR2 SYGVQD come from the germline V gene (reference sequence). The CDR3 sequence is 14 residues long. Written as DNA, the CDR3 is TGCGCCAGCAGTGCTAGCGGGAGTACAGAGACCCAGTACTTC. It specifies CASSASGSTETQYF.

Relative to its sample, this clone is medium-sized. This chain connects TRBV5-6 to TRBJ1-2; 7 positions agree with TRBD1. Germline V gene lookup returns CDR1 SGHDT and CDR2 YYEEEE. V was pared by 4 bases and J by 8 bases, with 11 bases of the junction left unmatched. The CDR3 spans 14 residues. CDR3 in amino acids: CASSRQGGVKGYTF. As DNA, the CDR3 is TGTGCCAGCAGCAGACAGGGCGGCGTCAAAGGCTACACCTTC.

This clone is judged medium-sized (0.01 to 0.1%). J is TRBJ1-1 and V is TRBV28; 7 bases agree with TRBD1. CDR1 MDHEN and CDR2 SYDVKM come from the germline V gene. CDR3 length equals 15 residues. Trimming at V came to 2 bases and at J to 5 bases, leaving 8 bases not matched to a gene. The CDR3 DNA follows: TGTGCCAGCAGTTTAGTCCAGGGGGAGGGGACTGAAGCTTTCTTT. Amino acids: CASSLVQGEGTEAFF.

This clone came up a few times. The V call is TRBV27, the J call TRBJ1-2, with D perhaps matching TRBD1 (6 bases). Germline loops: CDR1 MNHEY, CDR2 SMNVEV (reference sequence). CDR3 length equals 15 residues. Trimming removed 6 bases from V and 4 bases from J, with 18 bases in between. CDR3 loop: CASSTNSGQLYGYTF. The CDR3 nucleotides are TGTGCCAGCAGCACAAACTCGGGACAACTCTATGGCTACACCTTC.

This clone was found a few times. This chain joins TRBV7-8 and TRBJ2-7; D assignment may be TRBD1 or TRBD2 (5 bases each). This CDR3 is 14 amino acids long. In germline, CDR1 is SGHVS, CDR2 FQNEAQ. V was pared by 2 bases and J by 4 bases, with 12 bases between. CDR3 sequence: CASSLPGWGYEQYF. Here the CDR3 DNA reads TGTGCCAGCAGCTTACCAGGCTGGGGGTACGAGCAGTACTTC.